The subject of this entry is one T cell receptor (beta chain). Its antigen is unknown. UMI-labeled 5' RACE TRB cDNA libraries were prepared from the cells. TCRdb reprocessed the 5' RACE reads and stores each CDR3 protein as one record, lacking DNA. The sample totals over 80,000 distinct CDR3 sequences. These data belong to a study of CXCR3-negative and CXCR3-positive naive CD8 T cells. The germline V gene encodes CDR1 SQVTM and CDR2 ANQGSEA. CDR3 size: 12 residues. Naivety in CD8+ T cells corresponded to a CD45RO-CCR7+CD27+CD95- phenotype. Study observations and caveats: Similarly elevated diversity marked both naive subsets, with memory CD8+ cells showing far lower diversity. CXCR3-negative naive cells had less hydrophobic TRB CDR3s than did CXCR3-positive naive cells. Similar TRBV-TRBJ usage was seen in naive cells (both CXCR3-negative and CXCR3-positive), but memory cells differed.

The chain employs TRBV29-1 and TRBJ2-5; TCRdb's D gene call, TRBD1, goes unchecked for lack of DNA. Sample: naive CXCR3- CD8+ T cells from blood. As for subset: CD45RO-CCR7+CD27+CD95- naive CD8+ T cells lacking CXCR3 (TNR3-). The sequence came from a human donor in good health. Some clones in this sample may be carry-over from other donors' samples. This CDR3 reads CSVYDRGETQYF. Filled out from reference TRBV29-1 and TRBJ2-5, the complete variable domain reads SAVISQKPSRDICQRGTSLTIQCQVDSQVTMMFWYRQQPGQSLTLIATANQGSEATYESGFVIDKFPISRPNLTFSTLTVSNMSPEDSSIYLCSVYDRGETQYFGPGTRLLVL.